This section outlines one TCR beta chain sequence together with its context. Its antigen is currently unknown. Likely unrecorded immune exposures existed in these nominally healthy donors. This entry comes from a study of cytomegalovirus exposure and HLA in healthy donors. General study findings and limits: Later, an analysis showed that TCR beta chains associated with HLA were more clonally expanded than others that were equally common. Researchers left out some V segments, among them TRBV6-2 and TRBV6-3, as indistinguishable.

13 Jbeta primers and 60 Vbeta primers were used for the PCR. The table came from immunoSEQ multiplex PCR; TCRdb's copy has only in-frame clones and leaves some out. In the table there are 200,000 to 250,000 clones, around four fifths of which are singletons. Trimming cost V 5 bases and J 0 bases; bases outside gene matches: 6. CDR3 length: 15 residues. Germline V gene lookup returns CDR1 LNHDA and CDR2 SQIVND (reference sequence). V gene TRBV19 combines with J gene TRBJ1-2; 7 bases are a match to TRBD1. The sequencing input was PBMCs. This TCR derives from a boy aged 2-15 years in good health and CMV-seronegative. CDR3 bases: TGTGCCAGTAGTGGCCAAGGGGGCCCTAACTATGGCTACACCTTC. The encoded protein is CASSGQGGPNYGYTF.